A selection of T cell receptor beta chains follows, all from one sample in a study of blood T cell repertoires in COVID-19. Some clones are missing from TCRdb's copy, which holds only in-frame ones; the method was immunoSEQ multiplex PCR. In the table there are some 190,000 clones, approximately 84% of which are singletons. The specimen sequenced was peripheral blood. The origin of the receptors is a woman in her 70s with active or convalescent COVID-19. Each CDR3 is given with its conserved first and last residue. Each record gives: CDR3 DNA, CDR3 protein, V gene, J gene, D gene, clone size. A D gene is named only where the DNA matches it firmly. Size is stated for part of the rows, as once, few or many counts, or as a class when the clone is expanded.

cdr3_nt: TGTGCCAGCAGCTCCCAGGGAAGCAGCAGATCACCCCTCCACTTT
cdr3_aa: CASSSQGSSRSPLHF
v_call: TRBV9
j_call: TRBJ1-6
d_call: .
clone_size: .

cdr3_nt: TGTGCCAGCAGTGACATTAGCGGGAGTACCTACGAGCAGTACTTC
cdr3_aa: CASSDISGSTYEQYF
v_call: TRBV2
j_call: TRBJ2-7
d_call: TRBD2
clone_size: .

cdr3_nt: TGTGCCACCAGCAGGTCCGGGTATAACACTGAAGCTTTCTTT
cdr3_aa: CATSRSGYNTEAFF
v_call: TRBV15
j_call: TRBJ1-1
d_call: .
clone_size: .

cdr3_nt: TGTGCCAGCAGCTTAGTACCGGGACTAGGCCCTGGCGAGCAGTACTTC
cdr3_aa: CASSLVPGLGPGEQYF
v_call: TRBV7-9
j_call: TRBJ2-7
d_call: TRBD2
clone_size: .

cdr3_nt: TGTGCCAGCAGTAGCGCATGGGTGGGGGCGAGTTACAATCAGCCCCAGCATTTT
cdr3_aa: CASSSAWVGASYNQPQHF
v_call: TRBV28
j_call: TRBJ1-5
d_call: .
clone_size: .

cdr3_nt: TGTGCCAGTAGTATCGGAACGGACAGGGGATATGGCTACACCTTC
cdr3_aa: CASSIGTDRGYGYTF
v_call: TRBV19
j_call: TRBJ1-2
d_call: TRBD1
clone_size: .

cdr3_nt: TGTGCCAGCAGCTTAGAGGGAGGGATGTTGAATTCACCCCTCCACTTT
cdr3_aa: CASSLEGGMLNSPLHF
v_call: TRBV7-9
j_call: TRBJ1-6
d_call: .
clone_size: .

cdr3_nt: TGTGCCTGGAGTGCGCCAAACGGGGCTGGAAACACCATATATTTT
cdr3_aa: CAWSAPNGAGNTIYF
v_call: TRBV30
j_call: TRBJ1-3
d_call: .
clone_size: .

cdr3_nt: TGTGCCACCAGCAGAGATAGAGATGAAAAACTGTTTTTT
cdr3_aa: CATSRDRDEKLFF
v_call: TRBV15
j_call: TRBJ1-4
d_call: .
clone_size: .

cdr3_nt: TGTGCCAGCAACACATTTAGCGGGAGGGCCCGTGAGCAGTTCTTC
cdr3_aa: CASNTFSGRAREQFF
v_call: TRBV11-2
j_call: TRBJ2-1
d_call: TRBD2
clone_size: .

cdr3_nt: TGTGCCAGCAGTTTGCGACGGGGCTACGAGCAGTACTTC
cdr3_aa: CASSLRRGYEQYF
v_call: TRBV12-3/TRBV12-4
j_call: TRBJ2-7
d_call: .
clone_size: .

cdr3_nt: TGCGCCAGCAGCGTGGGTCCTTATTATTACAATGAGCAGTTCTTC
cdr3_aa: CASSVGPYYYNEQFF
v_call: TRBV5-1
j_call: TRBJ2-1
d_call: .
clone_size: few

cdr3_nt: TGCGCCAGCAGCTTGGAGGGGGCGTACGAGCAGTACTTC
cdr3_aa: CASSLEGAYEQYF
v_call: TRBV5-1
j_call: TRBJ2-7
d_call: TRBD1
clone_size: .

cdr3_nt: TGTGCCAGCAGCTCCCCCTCTAGCGGGAGCTACGAGCAGTACTTC
cdr3_aa: CASSSPSSGSYEQYF
v_call: TRBV27
j_call: TRBJ2-7
d_call: TRBD2
clone_size: .

cdr3_nt: TGTGCCAGCTCACCACCGGGGAGTAGCGGAGGGGATAGGGAGCAGTTCTTC
cdr3_aa: CASSPPGSSGGDREQFF
v_call: TRBV18
j_call: TRBJ2-1
d_call: .
clone_size: .

cdr3_nt: TGTGCCAGTAGTAACCTCGGACAGGGGAGAAATGAGCAGTTCTTC
cdr3_aa: CASSNLGQGRNEQFF
v_call: TRBV19
j_call: TRBJ2-1
d_call: TRBD1
clone_size: .

cdr3_nt: TGTGCCACCAGTGACCCGACAGGGCGAGAGACCCAGTACTTC
cdr3_aa: CATSDPTGRETQYF
v_call: TRBV24-1
j_call: TRBJ2-5
d_call: TRBD1
clone_size: .

cdr3_nt: TGCGCCAGCAGCTATAGACAGGGGGGAAGCGGAGGCTACACCTTC
cdr3_aa: CASSYRQGGSGGYTF
v_call: TRBV5-1
j_call: TRBJ1-2
d_call: TRBD1
clone_size: .

cdr3_nt: TGTGCCAGTAGTCTAAGAACTAGCGGGATGATCGAGCAGTACTTC
cdr3_aa: CASSLRTSGMIEQYF
v_call: TRBV19
j_call: TRBJ2-7
d_call: TRBD2
clone_size: .

cdr3_nt: TGTGCCAGTAGTACCCCAGGCGGGAGGACCTCTCTCAAGGCCTACAATGAGCAGTTCTTC
cdr3_aa: CASSTPGGRTSLKAYNEQFF
v_call: TRBV19
j_call: TRBJ2-1
d_call: TRBD2
clone_size: .

cdr3_nt: TGTGCCAGTAGTATATTTGGGGCCCAAGAGACCCAGTACTTC
cdr3_aa: CASSIFGAQETQYF
v_call: TRBV19
j_call: TRBJ2-5
d_call: .
clone_size: once

cdr3_nt: TGTGCCTGGAGTCCTAGCGGTGCGGCCTACGAGCAGTACTTC
cdr3_aa: CAWSPSGAAYEQYF
v_call: TRBV30
j_call: TRBJ2-7
d_call: TRBD2
clone_size: .

cdr3_nt: TGTGCCAGCAGTTTTTCCCGTAGGGGTAAGAATTCGGTTCAGTACTTC
cdr3_aa: CASSFSRRGKNSVQYF
v_call: TRBV28
j_call: TRBJ2-4
d_call: .
clone_size: once

cdr3_nt: TGTGCCAGCTCACCCCTCGGGGGGTTAGGAAACACCATATATTTT
cdr3_aa: CASSPLGGLGNTIYF
v_call: TRBV18
j_call: TRBJ1-3
d_call: .
clone_size: .

cdr3_nt: TGTGCCAGCAGCGTGCAACCAGGGGGCGAGCAGTACTTC
cdr3_aa: CASSVQPGGEQYF
v_call: TRBV9
j_call: TRBJ2-7
d_call: TRBD1
clone_size: .

cdr3_nt: TGTGCCAGCAGATCTGAGGGAAGGAAAGGCTACACCTTC
cdr3_aa: CASRSEGRKGYTF
v_call: TRBV28
j_call: TRBJ1-2
d_call: .
clone_size: once

cdr3_nt: TGTGCCACCAGTGATGGACGGACTAGCGGGAGCTCCGGGCGGGAGACCCAGTACTTC
cdr3_aa: CATSDGRTSGSSGRETQYF
v_call: TRBV24-1
j_call: TRBJ2-5
d_call: TRBD2
clone_size: .

cdr3_nt: TGTGCCAGCAGTGAAGCGCGCTGGCGGCCGGGGGTAGGAAACACCATATATTTT
cdr3_aa: CASSEARWRPGVGNTIYF
v_call: TRBV6-1
j_call: TRBJ1-3
d_call: .
clone_size: .

cdr3_nt: TGTGCCAGCGAGCGGAGCCTTGGGCCTCGCAATGAGCAGTTCTTC
cdr3_aa: CASERSLGPRNEQFF
v_call: TRBV6-5
j_call: TRBJ2-1
d_call: .
clone_size: .

cdr3_nt: TGTGCCAGCAGTCCCCGGACAGGGGTAGAGGAGACCCAGTACTTC
cdr3_aa: CASSPRTGVEETQYF
v_call: TRBV2
j_call: TRBJ2-5
d_call: TRBD1
clone_size: .

cdr3_nt: TGCGCCAGCAGCTTAACGAGCGGGAGCTACGAGCAGTACTTC
cdr3_aa: CASSLTSGSYEQYF
v_call: TRBV5-1
j_call: TRBJ2-7
d_call: TRBD2
clone_size: .

cdr3_nt: TGTGCCAGCAGTTCCGGGACTAGCGGAGACTACGAGCAGTACTTC
cdr3_aa: CASSSGTSGDYEQYF
v_call: TRBV28
j_call: TRBJ2-7
d_call: TRBD2
clone_size: .

cdr3_nt: TGCGCCAGCAGCTTGGGGACTAGCAATGAGCAGTTCTTC
cdr3_aa: CASSLGTSNEQFF
v_call: TRBV5-1
j_call: TRBJ2-1
d_call: TRBD2
clone_size: .

cdr3_nt: TGCGCCAGCAGCTTACAGGGGGAAGAGACCCAGTACTTC
cdr3_aa: CASSLQGEETQYF
v_call: TRBV5-1
j_call: TRBJ2-5
d_call: TRBD1
clone_size: .

cdr3_nt: TGTGCCAGCAGCTTAGATGAGGGGAGGACTGAAGCTTTCTTT
cdr3_aa: CASSLDEGRTEAFF
v_call: TRBV7-9
j_call: TRBJ1-1
d_call: .
clone_size: .

cdr3_nt: TGTGCCAGCAGTTCCAGCGGGAGGGCCCCCACCGGGGAGCTGTTTTTT
cdr3_aa: CASSSSGRAPTGELFF
v_call: TRBV27
j_call: TRBJ2-2
d_call: TRBD2
clone_size: .

cdr3_nt: TGTGCCAGCAGCTTGGCCCTAGCGGGATTAACAGATACGCAGTATTTT
cdr3_aa: CASSLALAGLTDTQYF
v_call: TRBV7-2
j_call: TRBJ2-3
d_call: TRBD2
clone_size: .

cdr3_nt: TGCGCCAGCAGCTATCTGGACAGGCTCACAGATACGCAGTATTTT
cdr3_aa: CASSYLDRLTDTQYF
v_call: TRBV5-1
j_call: TRBJ2-3
d_call: TRBD1
clone_size: .

cdr3_nt: TGCGCCAGCAGCCGAGGGACAGGGGAAGGCTACACCTTC
cdr3_aa: CASSRGTGEGYTF
v_call: TRBV5-1
j_call: TRBJ1-2
d_call: TRBD1
clone_size: .

cdr3_nt: TGCGCCAGCAGCTTGGACAGTGTCAATTCACCCCTCCACTTT
cdr3_aa: CASSLDSVNSPLHF
v_call: TRBV5-1
j_call: TRBJ1-6
d_call: .
clone_size: .

cdr3_nt: TGTGCCTGGAGTGTAGGGAGTTCTGGCAATCAGCCCCAGCATTTT
cdr3_aa: CAWSVGSSGNQPQHF
v_call: TRBV30
j_call: TRBJ1-5
d_call: .
clone_size: .

cdr3_nt: TGTGCCAGCAGTTTGGCAAACTCCTACGAGCAGTACTTC
cdr3_aa: CASSLANSYEQYF
v_call: TRBV12-3/TRBV12-4
j_call: TRBJ2-7
d_call: .
clone_size: .

cdr3_nt: TGCGCCAGCAGCCGCTCCGGGACTAGCGGGTTAACAGATACGCAGTATTTT
cdr3_aa: CASSRSGTSGLTDTQYF
v_call: TRBV4-1
j_call: TRBJ2-3
d_call: TRBD2
clone_size: .

cdr3_nt: TGTGCCAGTAGTATAGATCAGGCAGGGAAGGGAAATGAGCAGTTCTTC
cdr3_aa: CASSIDQAGKGNEQFF
v_call: TRBV19
j_call: TRBJ2-1
d_call: .
clone_size: .

cdr3_nt: TGCGCCAGCAGTCCCAAACCGGCTAGCGGGAGAGAGATCGAGCAGTACTTC
cdr3_aa: CASSPKPASGREIEQYF
v_call: TRBV23-1
j_call: TRBJ2-7
d_call: TRBD2
clone_size: .

cdr3_nt: TGTGCCAGCAGCTTGGAGGACAGGGATCTCATGAACACTGAAGCTTTCTTT
cdr3_aa: CASSLEDRDLMNTEAFF
v_call: TRBV5-4
j_call: TRBJ1-1
d_call: TRBD1
clone_size: .

cdr3_nt: TGTGCCAGCAGCCGGGGACTTCCCTATGGCTACACCTTC
cdr3_aa: CASSRGLPYGYTF
v_call: TRBV3-1/TRBV3-2
j_call: TRBJ1-2
d_call: .
clone_size: .

cdr3_nt: TGTGCCAGCAGTTCTCACGACAGCGCGAACACCGGGGAGCTGTTTTTT
cdr3_aa: CASSSHDSANTGELFF
v_call: TRBV28
j_call: TRBJ2-2
d_call: .
clone_size: few

cdr3_nt: TGTGCCAGCAGCCCGCGCCGGGACTATTCCTACAATGAGCAGTTCTTC
cdr3_aa: CASSPRRDYSYNEQFF
v_call: TRBV5-6
j_call: TRBJ2-1
d_call: TRBD2
clone_size: .

cdr3_nt: TGCAGTGCTAGTCGGCTAGCGGGAGCGGGTGAGACCCAGTACTTC
cdr3_aa: CSASRLAGAGETQYF
v_call: TRBV20-1
j_call: TRBJ2-5
d_call: TRBD2
clone_size: .

cdr3_nt: TGCGCCAGCAGCGCGGGACAGGGGGCTGGAGGCGAGCAGTACTTC
cdr3_aa: CASSAGQGAGGEQYF
v_call: TRBV5-1
j_call: TRBJ2-7
d_call: TRBD1
clone_size: .

cdr3_nt: TGTGCCAGCAGTGGTGGGCTAGCGGCCGCCCGCTCCTACAATGAGCAGTTCTTC
cdr3_aa: CASSGGLAAARSYNEQFF
v_call: TRBV2
j_call: TRBJ2-1
d_call: TRBD2
clone_size: .

cdr3_nt: TGTGCCAGCAGCCTTAGCGGGGTCGCCTACGAGCAGTACTTC
cdr3_aa: CASSLSGVAYEQYF
v_call: TRBV6-5
j_call: TRBJ2-7
d_call: TRBD2
clone_size: .

cdr3_nt: TGTGCCAGCATTTACAGGGTCAAGAACACTGAAGCTTTCTTT
cdr3_aa: CASIYRVKNTEAFF
v_call: TRBV2
j_call: TRBJ1-1
d_call: .
clone_size: .